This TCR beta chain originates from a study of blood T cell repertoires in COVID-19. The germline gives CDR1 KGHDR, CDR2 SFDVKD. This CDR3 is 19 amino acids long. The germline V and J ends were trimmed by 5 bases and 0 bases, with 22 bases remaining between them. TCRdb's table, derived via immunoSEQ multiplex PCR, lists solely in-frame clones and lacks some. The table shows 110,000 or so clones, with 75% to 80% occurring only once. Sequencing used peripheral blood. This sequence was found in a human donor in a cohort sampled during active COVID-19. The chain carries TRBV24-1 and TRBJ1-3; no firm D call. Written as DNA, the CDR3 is TGTGCCACCAGTGCGGGGTTGAGAGATTCAGGTAGCTCTGGAAACACCATATATTTT. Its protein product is CATSAGLRDSGSSGNTIYF.